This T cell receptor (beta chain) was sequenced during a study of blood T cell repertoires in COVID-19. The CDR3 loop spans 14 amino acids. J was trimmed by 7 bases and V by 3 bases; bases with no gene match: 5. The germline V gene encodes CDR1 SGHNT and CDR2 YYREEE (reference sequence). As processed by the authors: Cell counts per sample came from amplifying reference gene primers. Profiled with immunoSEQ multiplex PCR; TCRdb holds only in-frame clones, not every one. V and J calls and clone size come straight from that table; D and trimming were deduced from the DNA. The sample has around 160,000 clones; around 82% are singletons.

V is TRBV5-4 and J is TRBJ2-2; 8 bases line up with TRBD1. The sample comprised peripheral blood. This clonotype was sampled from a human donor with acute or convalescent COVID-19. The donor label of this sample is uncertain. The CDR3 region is CASSSGTGIGELFF. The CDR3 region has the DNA TGTGCCAGCAGCTCCGGGACAGGCATCGGGGAGCTGTTTTTT.